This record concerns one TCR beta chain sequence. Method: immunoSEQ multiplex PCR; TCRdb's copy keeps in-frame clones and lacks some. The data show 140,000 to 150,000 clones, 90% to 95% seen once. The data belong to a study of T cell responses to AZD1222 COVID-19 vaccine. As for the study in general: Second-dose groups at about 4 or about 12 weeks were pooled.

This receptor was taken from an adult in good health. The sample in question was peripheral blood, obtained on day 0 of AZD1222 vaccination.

The CDR3 region has the DNA TGTGCCAGTTCGCTGACCTCCTATAATTCACCCCTCCACTTT. As protein: CASSLTSYNSPLHF. The chain links TRBV13 to TRBJ1-6, with D hard to call. The V gene lost 9 bases and the J gene lost 0 bases, with 9 bases spanning the gap. The CDR3 runs to 14 residues. Germline CDR1 and CDR2: PRHDT and FYEKMQ (reference sequence).